This TCR beta chain was sequenced for a study of human T cells and chemical hapten exposure. About the research overall: Skin on the upper inner arm, approximately 2 cm by approximately 2 cm in size, was sensitized with 2% DPC.

Time point defined: patch test 1, 2 weeks after DPC sensitization. Specified treatment: therapeutic diphenylcyclopropenone sensitization with weekly scalp DPC. TCRdb reprocessed the RACE reads via MiXCR and lists one record per CDR3 protein. This table holds 380,000 or so distinct CDR3 sequences, 4.8% found once. This clonotype has only a few counts. The germline gives CDR1 SEHNR, CDR2 FQNEAQ (reference sequence). The CDR3 is 13 residues long. V was clipped by 6 bases and J by 12 bases; unmatched bases: 13. V and J are TRBV7-9 and TRBJ2-7; TRBD1 aligns across 8 bases. Specimen: whole blood, collected in connection with sensitization to the hapten diphenylcyclopropenone (DPC). The receptor was isolated from a woman in her 50s with alopecia areata. Some clones in this sample may be carry-over from other donors' samples. CDR3 amino acids: CASRAQGTGGPYF. The CDR3 DNA sequence: TGTGCCAGCAGAGCCCAGGGGACAGGTGGTCCGTACTTC.